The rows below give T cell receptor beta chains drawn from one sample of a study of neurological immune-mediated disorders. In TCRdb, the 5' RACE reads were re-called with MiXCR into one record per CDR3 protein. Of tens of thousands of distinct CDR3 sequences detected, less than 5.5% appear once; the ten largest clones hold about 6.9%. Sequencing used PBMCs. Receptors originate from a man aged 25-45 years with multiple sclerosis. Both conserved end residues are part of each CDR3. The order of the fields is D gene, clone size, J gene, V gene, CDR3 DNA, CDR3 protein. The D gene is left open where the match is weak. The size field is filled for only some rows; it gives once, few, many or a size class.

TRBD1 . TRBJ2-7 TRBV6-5 TGTGCCAGCAGTTACGAACAGGGGGGCTACGAGCAGTACTTC CASSYEQGGYEQYF
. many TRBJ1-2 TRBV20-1 TGCAGTGCTAGAGAACCGGAACGAAACTATGGCTACACCTTC CSAREPERNYGYTF
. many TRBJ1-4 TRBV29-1 TGCAGCGTTGGCGAGGGTAATGAAAAACTGTTTTTT CSVGEGNEKLFF
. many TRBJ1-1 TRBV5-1 TGCGCCAGCAGCTTGGGTCGGGCAGCCGCTGAAGCTTTCTTT CASSLGRAAAEAFF
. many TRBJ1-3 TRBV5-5 TGTGCCAGCAGCTGGGACCCGTCTGGAAACACCATATATTTT CASSWDPSGNTIYF
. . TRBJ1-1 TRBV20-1 TGCAGTGCTGGGGACGGGAACACTGAAGCTTTCTTT CSAGDGNTEAFF
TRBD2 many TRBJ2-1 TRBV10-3 TGTGCCATCAGTCCGGGACTAGCGATTTCGGGGAGCTACAATGAGCAGTTCTTC CAISPGLAISGSYNEQFF
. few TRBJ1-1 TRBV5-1 TGCGCCAGCAGCCTGGACTCAGGGAACACTGAAGCTTTCTTT CASSLDSGNTEAFF
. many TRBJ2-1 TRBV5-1 TGCGCCAGCAGCCCGGACCGTTACAATGAGCAGTTCTTC CASSPDRYNEQFF
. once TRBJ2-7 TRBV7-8 TGTGCCAGCAGCATCAGGGAAGGGGCCTACGAGCAGTACTTC CASSIREGAYEQYF
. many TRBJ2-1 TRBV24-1 TGTGCCACCAGTGATTTTGGTAGGGGTCGGAATGAGCAGTTCTTC CATSDFGRGRNEQFF
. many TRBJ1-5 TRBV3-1 TGTGCCAGCAGCCAACAAGGCAATCAGCCCCAGCATTTT CASSQQGNQPQHF
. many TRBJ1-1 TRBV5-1 TGCGCCAGCAGCTCCGGACAGCCAGATATTATAGCTTTCTTT CASSSGQPDIIAFF
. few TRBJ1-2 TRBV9 TGTGCCAGCAGCGTAGATTTGGGGTCCGGGGGCTACACCTTC CASSVDLGSGGYTF
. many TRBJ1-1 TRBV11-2 TGTGCCAGCAGCTTAGATCCGGGAAGACACACTGAAGCTTTCTTT CASSLDPGRHTEAFF
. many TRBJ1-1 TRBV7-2 TGTGCCAGCAGCTTAATGTGGCAGTCCTGGGACTTT CASSLMWQSWDF
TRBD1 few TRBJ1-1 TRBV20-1 TGCAGTGCCTTGGACAGGGGGGGCACTGAAGCTTTCTTT CSALDRGGTEAFF
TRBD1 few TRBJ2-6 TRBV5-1 TGCGCCAGCAGCTTACAAACCCGGGACAGGGTACAATCTGGGGCCAACGTCCTGACTTTC CASSLQTRDRVQSGANVLTF
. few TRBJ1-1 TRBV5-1 TGCGCCAGCAGCCATACCGGACGGGCGAACACTGAAGCTTTCTTT CASSHTGRANTEAFF
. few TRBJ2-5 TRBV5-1 TGCGCCAGCAGCTTGGCCTCAGGGAAAGAGACCCAGTACTTC CASSLASGKETQYF
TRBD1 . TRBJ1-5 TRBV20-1 TGCAGTGCTAGAGTGGGCAGGGGGAGACAGCCCCAGCATTTT CSARVGRGRQPQHF
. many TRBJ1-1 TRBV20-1 TGCAGTGCTAGAGACAGCCTAACAGGGTCTAAGGGGGCTTTCTTT CSARDSLTGSKGAFF
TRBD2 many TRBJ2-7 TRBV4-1 TGCGCCAGCAGCCAAGGGACTAGCGGGGGGGCCCCCTACGAGCAGTACTTC CASSQGTSGGAPYEQYF
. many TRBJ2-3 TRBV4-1 TGCGCCAGCAGCCACCCTGACCAGGGTGGGCCACAAGATACGCAGTATTTT CASSHPDQGGPQDTQYF